This TCR beta chain was retrieved from a study of T cell responses to AZD1222 COVID-19 vaccine. TCRdb's copy holds only in-frame clones and misses some; the assay was immunoSEQ multiplex PCR. The profile covers 90,000 to 120,000 clones, with 85% to 95% appearing a single time and 5% to 7.5% taken by the ten largest. Study-level points and caveats: Following two doses of AZD1222, Spike-specific TCR breadth and depth rose. In a largely white British group with more females than males, clonal diversity was possibly underestimated. Repertoire samples came only from after the peak T cell response. Among spike-specific TCRs, nearly half reportedly target unmutated variant regions.

Germline-derived CDR1 and CDR2 are MNHEY and SVGAGI. The CDR3 loop spans 12 amino acids. Trimming took 5 bases from V and 3 from J, leaving 8 bases between them. A note on this clone: Its specificity is not known.

The sequence was collected from an adult who received the AZD1222 COVID-19 vaccine. The material was peripheral blood, obtained 28 days after the second AZD1222 dose. The genes are TRBV6-5 and TRBJ2-7; D not resolved. This CDR3 reads CASSPGFYEQYF. Here the CDR3 DNA reads TGTGCCAGCAGTCCTGGGTTCTACGAGCAGTACTTC.